The source of this T cell receptor beta chain is a study of CD8+ T cells in alopecia areata. Following RNA extraction, reverse transcription yielded cDNA that acted as the sequencing template. Assay used: immunoSEQ multiplex PCR; TCRdb lists only in-frame clones, some missing. The sample consists of about 190,000 clones, 60% to 70% of them appearing once. This clone was recorded once. This sample's treatment: oral pan-JAK inhibitor, 5-10 mg twice daily. The germline gives CDR1 KGHSH, CDR2 LQKENI. Germline trimming cut 3 bases from V and 5 bases from J; bases unmatched to any gene: 4. The CDR3 totals 14 residues.

J is TRBJ2-1 and V is TRBV18, with 7 bases identical to TRBD2. The sequenced sample was CD4+ T cells sorted from blood, obtained at week 4, from a patient treated with tofacitinib. This receptor was identified in a human donor with alopecia areata. The CDR3 DNA follows: TGTGCCAGCTCACCCCAGACTAGCCACAATGAGCAGTTCTTC. This gives the protein CASSPQTSHNEQFF.